The sequence of this T cell receptor (beta chain) was determined in a study of T cells in Graves' hyperthyroidism and ophthalmopathy. The source material, RNA transcripts, was used to amplify TCR beta CDR3 regions. The HTBI primer set served for first-round RT-PCR of the TCR CDR3. Each CDR3 protein is one row after TCRdb ran MiXCR on the multiplex PCR reads. The sample has some 270,000 distinct CDR3 sequences, about 14% seen once. The CDR3 is 12 amino acids. Between the trimmed V and J ends, which lost 2 bases and 1 base, there was a span of 2 bases. Germline assignment: CDR1 SEHNR and CDR2 FQNEAQ (reference sequence). In this sample, this clonotype turned up many times. Exclusion criteria comprised uncontrolled infection, other autoimmune disease, pregnancy or lactation. Diagnosis rested on symptoms, serum thyroxine and TRAb, thyroid ultrasound, and orbital computed tomography. Blood was obtained at the first hyperthyroidism diagnosis, which preceded any ophthalmopathy symptoms. PBMCs were obtained from approximately 10 ml fresh peripheral blood.

The material sequenced was blood. The receptor was derived from a woman aged 25 to 39 with Graves' hyperthyroidism that later progressed to Graves' ophthalmopathy. The chain recombines TRBV7-9 with TRBJ1-1; no firm D call. Here the CDR3 DNA reads TGTGCCAGCAGCTTACAGAACACTGAAGCTTTCTTT. Protein: CASSLQNTEAFF.